What follows are 11 T cell receptor beta chains derived from one specimen sequenced in a study of shared clonotypes between healthy human individuals. TCRdb's table, derived via immunoSEQ multiplex PCR, lists solely in-frame clones and lacks some. The sample carries about 680,000 clones, around 92% recorded once. The naive CD8 population came from CD45RO-negative cells selected for CCR7, without terminally differentiated effector memory CD45RA+ cells. What was sequenced was naive CD8+ T cells sorted from blood. The receptors were gathered from a man younger than 40 in good health.

This rearrangement joins TRBV5-4 to TRBJ2-5; D remains ambiguous. This CDR3 is built from 14 residues. Germline values: CDR1 SGHNT, CDR2 YYREEE (reference sequence). V lost 1 base and J 3 bases, leaving 10 bases between the germline ends. The CDR3 region is CASSLFSSKETQYF. CDR3 nucleotides: TGTGCCAGCAGCTTGTTTAGCAGCAAAGAGACCCAGTACTTC.

This clone was counted a single time. J is TRBJ2-1 and V is TRBV7-6; D may be TRBD2 (5 bases). The V end was cut by 0 bases, the J end by 10 bases, with 10 bases between. Germline V gene lookup returns CDR1 SGHVS and CDR2 FNYEAQ. This CDR3 has 13 amino acids. CDR3 residues: CASSLAGEGEQFF. The CDR3, as DNA: TGTGCCAGCAGCTTAGCGGGAGAAGGCGAGCAGTTCTTC.

The chain employs TRBV15 and TRBJ1-3; no definite D call. The CDR3 sequence is 15 residues long. Trimming removed 0 bases from V and 0 bases from J, with 6 bases in between. Germline CDR1 reads LNHNV; CDR2 reads YYDKDF (reference sequence). The CDR3 region has the DNA TGTGCCACCAGCAGAGACGGAAACTCTGGAAACACCATATATTTT. Protein product: CATSRDGNSGNTIYF.

V usage is TRBV27 and J usage is TRBJ2-2, with a tentative D call TRBD1 (6 bases). Trimming pared 5 bases from V and 5 bases from J, leaving 9 bases between. This CDR3 has 13 amino acids. Germline CDR1 and CDR2: MNHEY and SMNVEV (reference sequence). CDR3 nucleotide sequence: TGTGCCAGCAGTCGAGGACAGACCGGGGAGCTGTTTTTT. Translating gives CASSRGQTGELFF.

The chain recombines TRBV7-9 with TRBJ1-4; 9 nucleotides align to TRBD1. J was trimmed by 8 bases and V by 5 bases; bases with no gene match: 9. Germline assignment: CDR1 SEHNR and CDR2 FQNEAQ (reference sequence). The CDR3 extends over 15 amino acids. The CDR3 DNA is TGTGCCAGCAGCCCCTTCCGGGACAGGGACGAAAAACTGTTTTTT. Translated: CASSPFRDRDEKLFF.

The genes are TRBV6-1 and TRBJ1-1, with TRBD1 matching over 10 bases. This CDR3 has 19 amino acids. Germline V gene sequence: CDR1 MNHNS, CDR2 SASEGT. V dropped 1 base and J dropped 3; count of bases not matched to a gene: 14. CDR3 coding DNA: TGTGCCAGCAGTGAAGAGTTCTGGGGGACAGGGGCGAGGGACACTGAAGCTTTCTTT. It is translated as CASSEEFWGTGARDTEAFF.

The genes are TRBV7-9 and TRBJ2-3, with a weak D call TRBD1 (5 bases). The ends were cut back, 10 bases at V and 0 bases at J, with 20 bases in the middle. This CDR3 comprises 16 residues. Germline V gene data show CDR1 as SEHNR and CDR2 as FQNEAQ (reference sequence). Here the CDR3 DNA reads TGTGCCAACGGACAAGGGGAAGGGGCCAGCACAGATACGCAGTATTTT. This gives the protein CANGQGEGASTDTQYF.

Turning to this clone: The sample has other DNA sequences that encode this CDR3 too. The chain joins TRBV9 to TRBJ1-3, with D possibly being TRBD1 (5 bases). V lost 0 bases, J lost 1 base, and 5 bases lay in between. CDR1 and CDR2 (germline): SGDLS, YYNGEE. This CDR3 comprises 14 residues. The CDR3 DNA is TGTGCCAGCAGCGTAGCAGGGTCTGGAAACACCATATATTTT. Protein sequence: CASSVAGSGNTIYF.

The chain employs TRBV14 and TRBJ1-2; 11 nucleotides line up with TRBD1. The CDR3 extends over 17 amino acids. V lost 4 bases to trimming and J lost 1 base; unmatched junction nucleotides: 8. Germline CDR1 is SGHDN and CDR2 is FVKESK. CDR3 sequence: CASSPRGQGALNYGYTF. The CDR3 DNA reads as TGTGCCAGCAGCCCGCGAGGACAGGGGGCGCTTAACTATGGCTACACCTTC.

The chain employs TRBV28 and TRBJ2-1; D not resolved. The CDR3 sequence is 15 residues long. Trimming stripped 7 bases from V and 2 bases from J, with 15 bases between. Germline-derived CDR1 and CDR2 are MDHEN and SYDVKM. The CDR3 spells CASTTGQATYNEQFF. In nucleotides, the CDR3 is TGTGCCAGCACAACCGGGCAGGCGACCTACAATGAGCAGTTCTTC.

This chain joins TRBV7-9 and TRBJ1-1; TRBD1 is a possible D gene (6 bases). The CDR3 runs to 14 residues. CDR1 is SEHNR, CDR2 FQNEAQ, per germline (reference sequence). V lost 1 base and J 4 bases, leaving 10 bases between the germline ends. The CDR3 sequence is CASSLGRGGTEAFF. The CDR3, as DNA: TGTGCCAGCAGCTTAGGTAGGGGGGGCACTGAAGCTTTCTTT.